Sequencing of this T cell receptor beta chain was carried out in a study of shared clonotypes between healthy human individuals. Study-level information: Serving as donors were a couple of women and three men, whose ages spanned 18 to 49. Notes on the study in general: Generally, naive subsets (rather than memory subsets) showed larger estimated richness.

V shed 6 bases and J shed 2 bases, with 14 bases lying between them. The germline V gene encodes CDR1 MDHEN and CDR2 SYDVKM. CDR3 size: 14 residues. The data were produced by immunoSEQ multiplex PCR, yet TCRdb's version contains in-frame clones alone and is incomplete. The table shows roughly 2.5 million clones, with around 94% occurring only once. Note on this clone: The antigen is not known.

The receptor's source is a man between 18 and 35 years old in good health. The sample comprised naive CD4+ T cells sorted from blood. Regarding subset: CD45RA+ positively selected. The V call is TRBV28, the J call TRBJ2-7; either TRBD1 or TRBD2 may supply D (5 bases each). The CDR3 protein is CASSRQRRTYEQYF. The CDR3 bases are TGTGCCAGCAGCCGACAGCGGCGCACCTACGAGCAGTACTTC.